Below are 10 T cell receptor beta chains sequenced from a single sample in a study of cytomegalovirus exposure and HLA in healthy donors. It was with 60 Vbeta and 13 Jbeta primers that the PCR ran. Produced via immunoSEQ multiplex PCR; TCRdb's table is partial and in-frame only. The table has under 200,000 clones, around 80% seen once. The sequencing sample was made of PBMCs. The receptors shown here come from a woman between 45 and 60 years old in good health and CMV-seronegative.

The chain employs TRBV7-2 and TRBJ1-1, with TRBD1 matching over 7 bases. V trimming: 4 bases; J trimming: 5 bases; junction bases outside the gene matches: 7. The CDR3 extends over 14 amino acids. Looked up from germline, CDR1 is SGHTA and CDR2 is FQGNSA. The chain's CDR3 is CASSSGTVGTEAFF. The CDR3 DNA sequence: TGTGCCAGCAGCTCGGGGACAGTTGGGACTGAAGCTTTCTTT.

The chain joins TRBV28 to TRBJ1-2; a possible D gene is TRBD1 (6 bases). From germline, CDR1 is MDHEN and CDR2 SYDVKM. This CDR3 contains 13 residues. Trimming removed 3 bases from V and 3 bases from J, with 8 bases in between. The CDR3 here is CASSLDSYYGYTF. CDR3 coding DNA: TGTGCCAGCAGTTTGGACAGCTACTATGGCTACACCTTC.

V usage is TRBV9 and J usage is TRBJ1-2; no reliable D call. CDR3 size: 15 residues. Germline CDR1 and CDR2: SGDLS and YYNGEE. The V end lost 4 bases, the J end lost 4 bases, and 17 bases lay between the germline ends. Here the CDR3 DNA reads TGTGCCAGCAGCCCAGAGGTATCCGCGACCTATGGCTACACCTTC. Translated, it gives CASSPEVSATYGYTF.

This clone turned up a few times. The J gene is TRBJ2-7, the V gene TRBV6-5; no clear D gene. The CDR3 has 12 residues. V lost 4 bases, J lost 7 bases, and 11 bases lay in between. CDR1 MNHEY and CDR2 SVGAGI come from the germline V gene. CDR3 sequence reads: CASSSQSREQYF. In nucleotides, the CDR3 is TGTGCCAGCAGTTCCCAAAGCCGGGAGCAGTACTTC.

The chain uses TRBV27 and TRBJ1-5; no clear D gene. Germline V lookup: CDR1 MNHEY, CDR2 SMNVEV (reference sequence). The V and J ends lost 2 bases and 7 bases respectively, with 12 bases between them. The CDR3 has 14 amino acids. CDR3 protein: CASSLNPRKQPQHF. In DNA form, the CDR3 reads TGTGCCAGCAGTTTAAACCCTAGAAAGCAGCCCCAGCATTTT.

V usage is TRBV5-1 and J usage is TRBJ2-3; TRBD2 aligns across 8 bases. V lost 0 bases to trimming and J lost 5 bases; unmatched junction nucleotides: 5. The germline CDR1 and CDR2 sequences are SGHRS and YFSETQ. The CDR3 is made up of 15 amino acids. The CDR3 loop is CASSLGSGIQDTQYF. Here the CDR3 DNA reads TGCGCCAGCAGCTTGGGTAGCGGGATACAAGATACGCAGTATTTT.

The V call is TRBV5-1, the J call TRBJ2-6; TRBD1 might be the D (6 bases). The CDR3 totals 16 residues. The V gene's germline CDR1 is SGHRS and CDR2 YFSETQ. V was clipped by 4 bases and J by 0 bases, with 11 bases between them. This chain's CDR3 is CASSQTGLSGANVLTF. For the CDR3, the DNA is TGCGCCAGCAGCCAGACAGGTCTCTCTGGGGCCAACGTCCTGACTTTC. Looking up the rest from reference TRBV5-1 and TRBJ2-6 gives the full variable domain: KAGVTQTPRYLIKTRGQQVTLSCSPISGHRSVSWYQQTPGQGLQFLFEYFSETQRNKGNFPGRFSGRQFSNSRSEMNVSTLELGDSALYLCASSQTGLSGANVLTFGAGSRLTVL.

The chain couples TRBV18 to TRBJ2-7; D ambiguous. Germline V gene sequence: CDR1 KGHSH, CDR2 LQKENI. Trimming cost V 3 bases and J 7 bases, with 10 bases left between them. The length of the CDR3 is 12 residues. The CDR3 DNA follows: TGTGCCAGCTCACCCCTCGACTCGGAGCAGTACTTC. Translation: CASSPLDSEQYF.

This clone was detected only once. This chain connects TRBV7-9 to TRBJ2-7; TRBD1 is a possible D gene (5 bases). The V gene lost 5 bases and the J gene lost 6 bases, with 20 bases spanning the gap. Germline CDR1 reads SEHNR; CDR2 reads FQNEAQ (reference sequence). The CDR3 sequence is 15 residues long. The CDR3 nucleotides read TGTGCCAGCAGCAGTGGTTTTAAGGGGCAACTCGAGCAGTACTTC. This encodes CASSSGFKGQLEQYF.

This chain uses TRBV25-1 with TRBJ2-5; 11 bases line up with TRBD2. The CDR3 spans 17 residues. Germline CDR1 reads MGHDK; CDR2 reads SYGVNS. V trimming: 5 bases; J trimming: 1 base; junction bases outside the gene matches: 9. The DNA for the CDR3 is TGTGCCAGCAGTTTAGCGGGAGGGCCCATGGGCCAAGAGACCCAGTACTTC. As protein: CASSLAGGPMGQETQYF.